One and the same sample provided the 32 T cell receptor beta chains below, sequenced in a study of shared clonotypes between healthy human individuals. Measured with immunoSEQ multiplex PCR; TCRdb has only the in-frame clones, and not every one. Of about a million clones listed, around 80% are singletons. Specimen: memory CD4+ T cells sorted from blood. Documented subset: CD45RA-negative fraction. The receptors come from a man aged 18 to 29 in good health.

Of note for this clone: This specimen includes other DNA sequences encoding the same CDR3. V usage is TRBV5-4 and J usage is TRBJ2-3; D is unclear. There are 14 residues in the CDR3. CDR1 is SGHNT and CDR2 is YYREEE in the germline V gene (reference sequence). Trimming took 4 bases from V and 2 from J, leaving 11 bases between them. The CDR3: CASSPSDPTDTQYF. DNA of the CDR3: TGTGCCAGCAGCCCAAGCGACCCCACAGATACGCAGTATTTT.

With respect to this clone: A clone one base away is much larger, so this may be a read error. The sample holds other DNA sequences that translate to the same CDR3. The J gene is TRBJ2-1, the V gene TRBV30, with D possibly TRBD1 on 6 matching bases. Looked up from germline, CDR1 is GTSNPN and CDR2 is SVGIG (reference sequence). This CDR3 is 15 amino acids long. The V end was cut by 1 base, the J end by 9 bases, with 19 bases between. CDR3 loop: CAWSGDRGLKGEQFF. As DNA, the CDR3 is TGTGCCTGGAGTGGGGATAGGGGGTTAAAGGGTGAGCAGTTCTTC.

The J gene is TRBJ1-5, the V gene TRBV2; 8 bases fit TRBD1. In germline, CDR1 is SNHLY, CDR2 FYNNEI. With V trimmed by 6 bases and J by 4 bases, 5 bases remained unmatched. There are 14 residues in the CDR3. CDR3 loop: CASRPDRGNQPQHF. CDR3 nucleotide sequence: TGTGCCAGCAGACCAGACAGGGGAAATCAGCCCCAGCATTTT.

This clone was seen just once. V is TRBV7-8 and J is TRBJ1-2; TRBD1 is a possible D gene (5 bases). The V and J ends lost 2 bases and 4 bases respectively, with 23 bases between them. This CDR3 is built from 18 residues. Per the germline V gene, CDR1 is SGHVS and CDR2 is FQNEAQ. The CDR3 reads CASSLSTRTTISAYGYTF. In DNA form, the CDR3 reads TGTGCCAGCAGCTTATCAACTAGGACAACGATAAGTGCCTATGGCTACACCTTC.

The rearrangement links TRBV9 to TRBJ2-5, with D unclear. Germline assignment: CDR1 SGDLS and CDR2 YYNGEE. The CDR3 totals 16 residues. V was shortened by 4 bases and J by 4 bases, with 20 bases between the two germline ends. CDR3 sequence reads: CASSPLMGPGGETQYF. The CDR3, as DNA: TGTGCCAGCAGCCCATTAATGGGCCCCGGCGGAGAGACCCAGTACTTC. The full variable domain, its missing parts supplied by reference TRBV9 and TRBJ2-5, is DSGVTQTPKHLITATGQRVTLRCSPRSGDLSVYWYQQSLDQGLQFLIQYYNGEERAKGNILERFSAQQFPDLHSELNLSSLELGDSALYFCASSPLMGPGGETQYFGPGTRLLVL.

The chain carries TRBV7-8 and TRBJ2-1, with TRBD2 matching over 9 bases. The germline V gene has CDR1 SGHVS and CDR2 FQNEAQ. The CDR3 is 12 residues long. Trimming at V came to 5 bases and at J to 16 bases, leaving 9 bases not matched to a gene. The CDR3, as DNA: TGTGCCAGCAGCCCTCAAGCGGGGGGCAATTTCTTC. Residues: CASSPQAGGNFF.

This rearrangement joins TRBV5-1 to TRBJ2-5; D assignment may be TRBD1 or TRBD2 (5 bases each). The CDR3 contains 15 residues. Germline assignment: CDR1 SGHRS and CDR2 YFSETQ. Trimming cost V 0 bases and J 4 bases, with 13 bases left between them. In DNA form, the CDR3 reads TGCGCCAGCAGCTTGGCGGTAGGGACGGGAGAGACCCAGTACTTC. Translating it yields CASSLAVGTGETQYF.

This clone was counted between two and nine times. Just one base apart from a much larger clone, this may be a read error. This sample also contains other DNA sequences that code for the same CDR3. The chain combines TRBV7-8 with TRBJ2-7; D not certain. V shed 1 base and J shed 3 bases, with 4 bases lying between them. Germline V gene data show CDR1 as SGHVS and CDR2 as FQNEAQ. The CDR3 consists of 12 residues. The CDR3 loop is CASSLVGYEQYF. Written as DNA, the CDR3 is TGTGCCAGCAGCTTAGTGGGCTACGAGCAGTACTTC.

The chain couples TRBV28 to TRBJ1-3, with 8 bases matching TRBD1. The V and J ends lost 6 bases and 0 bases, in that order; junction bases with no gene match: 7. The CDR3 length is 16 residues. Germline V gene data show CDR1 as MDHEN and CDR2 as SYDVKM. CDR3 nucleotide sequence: TGTGCCAGCAGCCAACCAGGGACAGGCTCTGGAAACACCATATATTTT. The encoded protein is CASSQPGTGSGNTIYF. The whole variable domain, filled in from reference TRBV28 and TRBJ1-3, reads DVKVTQSSRYLVKRTGEKVFLECVQDMDHENMFWYRQDPGLGLRLIYFSYDVKMKEKGDIPEGYSVSREKKERFSLILESASTNQTSMYLCASSQPGTGSGNTIYFGEGSWLTVV.

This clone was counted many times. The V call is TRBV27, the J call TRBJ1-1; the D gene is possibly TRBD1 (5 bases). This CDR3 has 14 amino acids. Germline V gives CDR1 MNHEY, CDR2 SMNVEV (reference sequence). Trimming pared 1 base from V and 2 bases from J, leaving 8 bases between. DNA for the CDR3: TGTGCCAGCAGTTTATTTCAGGGTAACACTGAAGCTTTCTTT. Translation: CASSLFQGNTEAFF.

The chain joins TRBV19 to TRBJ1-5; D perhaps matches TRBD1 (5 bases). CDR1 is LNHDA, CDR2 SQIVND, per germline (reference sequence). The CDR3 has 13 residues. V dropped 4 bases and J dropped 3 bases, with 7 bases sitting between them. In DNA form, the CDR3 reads TGTGCCAGTAGTAGACAGATCAATCAGCCCCAGCATTTT. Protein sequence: CASSRQINQPQHF.

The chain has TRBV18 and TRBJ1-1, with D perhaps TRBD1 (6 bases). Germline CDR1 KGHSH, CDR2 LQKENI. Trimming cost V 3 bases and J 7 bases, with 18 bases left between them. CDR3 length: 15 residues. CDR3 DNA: TGTGCCAGCTCACCGACACAGGGTAGGTCCGATGAAGCTTTCTTT. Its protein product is CASSPTQGRSDEAFF.

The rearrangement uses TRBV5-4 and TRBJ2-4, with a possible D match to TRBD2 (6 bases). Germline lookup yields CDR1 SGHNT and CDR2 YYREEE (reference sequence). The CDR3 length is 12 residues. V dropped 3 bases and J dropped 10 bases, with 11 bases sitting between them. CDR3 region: CASSSGGVIQYF. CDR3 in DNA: TGTGCCAGCAGCTCGGGCGGGGTAATTCAGTACTTC.

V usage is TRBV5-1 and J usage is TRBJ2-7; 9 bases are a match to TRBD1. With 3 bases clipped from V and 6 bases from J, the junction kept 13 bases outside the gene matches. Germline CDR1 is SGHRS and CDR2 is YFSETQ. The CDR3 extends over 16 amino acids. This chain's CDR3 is CASSWDRTGARGEQYF. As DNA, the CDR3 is TGCGCCAGCAGCTGGGATCGGACAGGGGCTCGTGGCGAGCAGTACTTC.

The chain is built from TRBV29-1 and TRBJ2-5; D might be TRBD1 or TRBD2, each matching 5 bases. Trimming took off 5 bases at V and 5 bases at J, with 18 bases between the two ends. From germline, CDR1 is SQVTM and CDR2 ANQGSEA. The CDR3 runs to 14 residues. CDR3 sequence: CSVRDPNLGETQYF. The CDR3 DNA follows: TGCAGCGTTCGGGACCCAAATCTGGGGGAGACCCAGTACTTC.

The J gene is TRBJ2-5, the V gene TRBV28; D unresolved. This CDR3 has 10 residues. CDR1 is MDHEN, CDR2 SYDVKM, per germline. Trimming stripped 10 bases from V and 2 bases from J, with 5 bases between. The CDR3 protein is CATSQETQYF. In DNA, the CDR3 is TGTGCCACCTCACAAGAGACCCAGTACTTC.

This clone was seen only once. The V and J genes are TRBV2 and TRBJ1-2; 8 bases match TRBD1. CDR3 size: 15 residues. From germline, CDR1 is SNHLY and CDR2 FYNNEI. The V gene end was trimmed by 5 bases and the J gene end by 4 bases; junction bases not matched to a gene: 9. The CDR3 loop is CASSIGQGGSYGYTF. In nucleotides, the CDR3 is TGTGCCAGCAGTATAGGACAGGGAGGCAGCTATGGCTACACCTTC.

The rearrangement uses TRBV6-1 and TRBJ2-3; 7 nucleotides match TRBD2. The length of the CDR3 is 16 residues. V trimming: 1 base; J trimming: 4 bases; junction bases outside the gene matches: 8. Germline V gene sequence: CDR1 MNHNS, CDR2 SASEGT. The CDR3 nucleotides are TGTGCCAGCAGTGAAGAAGGAGGGAGGGCCCCAGATACGCAGTATTTT. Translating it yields CASSEEGGRAPDTQYF.

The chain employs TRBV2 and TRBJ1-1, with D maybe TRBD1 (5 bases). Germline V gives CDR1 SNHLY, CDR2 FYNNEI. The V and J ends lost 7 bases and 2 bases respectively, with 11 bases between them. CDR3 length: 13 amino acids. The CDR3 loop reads CASTWGGNTEAFF. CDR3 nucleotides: TGTGCCAGCACCTGGGGGGGAAACACTGAAGCTTTCTTT.

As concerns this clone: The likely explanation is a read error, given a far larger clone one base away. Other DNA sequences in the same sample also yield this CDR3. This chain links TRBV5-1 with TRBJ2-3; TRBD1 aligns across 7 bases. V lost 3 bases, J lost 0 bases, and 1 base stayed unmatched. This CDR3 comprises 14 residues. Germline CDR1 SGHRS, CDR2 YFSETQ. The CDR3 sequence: CASSSGQSTDTQYF. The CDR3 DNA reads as TGCGCCAGCAGCTCGGGACAGAGCACAGATACGCAGTATTTT.

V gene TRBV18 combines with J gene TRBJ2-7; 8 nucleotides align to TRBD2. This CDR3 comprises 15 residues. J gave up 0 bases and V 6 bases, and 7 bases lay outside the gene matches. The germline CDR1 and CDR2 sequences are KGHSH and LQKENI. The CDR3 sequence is CASSRSGTSSYEQYF. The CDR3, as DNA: TGTGCCAGCTCTCGATCCGGGACTAGCTCCTACGAGCAGTACTTC. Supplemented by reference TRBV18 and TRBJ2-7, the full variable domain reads NAGVMQNPRHLVRRRGQEARLRCSPMKGHSHVYWYRQLPEEGLKFMVYLQKENIIDESGMPKERFSAEFPKEGPSILRIQQVVRGDSAAYFCASSRSGTSSYEQYFGPGTRLTVT.

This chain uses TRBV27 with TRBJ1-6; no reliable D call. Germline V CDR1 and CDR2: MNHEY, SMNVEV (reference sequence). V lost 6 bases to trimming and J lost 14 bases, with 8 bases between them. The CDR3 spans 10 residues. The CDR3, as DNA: TGTGCCAGCAGGCCCGCGACCCTCCACTTT. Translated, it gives CASRPATLHF.

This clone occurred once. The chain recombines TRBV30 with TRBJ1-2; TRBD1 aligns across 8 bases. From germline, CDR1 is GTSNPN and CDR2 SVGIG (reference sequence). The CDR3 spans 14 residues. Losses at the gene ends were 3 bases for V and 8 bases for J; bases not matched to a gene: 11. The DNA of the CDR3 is TGTGCCTGGAGCGTGAGTCAGGGGGCGCAAGGCTACACCTTC. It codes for CAWSVSQGAQGYTF.

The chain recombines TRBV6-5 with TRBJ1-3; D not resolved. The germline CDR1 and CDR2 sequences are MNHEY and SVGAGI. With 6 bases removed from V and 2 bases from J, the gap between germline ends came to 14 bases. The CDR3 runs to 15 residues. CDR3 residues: CASSPWEGAGNTIYF. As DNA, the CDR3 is TGTGCCAGCAGCCCCTGGGAGGGAGCTGGAAACACCATATATTTT.

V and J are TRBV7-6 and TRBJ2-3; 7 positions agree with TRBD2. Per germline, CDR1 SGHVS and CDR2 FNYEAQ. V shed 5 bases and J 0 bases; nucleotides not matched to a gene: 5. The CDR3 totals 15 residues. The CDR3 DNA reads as TGTGCCAGCAGCCCAGAGCGGGGAAGCACAGATACGCAGTATTTT. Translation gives CASSPERGSTDTQYF.

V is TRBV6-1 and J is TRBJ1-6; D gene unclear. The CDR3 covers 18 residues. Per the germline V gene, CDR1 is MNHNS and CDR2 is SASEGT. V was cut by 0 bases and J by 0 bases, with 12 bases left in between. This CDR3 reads CASSEALRGASYNSPLHF. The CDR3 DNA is TGTGCCAGCAGTGAAGCGCTTCGGGGAGCCTCCTATAATTCACCCCTCCACTTT.

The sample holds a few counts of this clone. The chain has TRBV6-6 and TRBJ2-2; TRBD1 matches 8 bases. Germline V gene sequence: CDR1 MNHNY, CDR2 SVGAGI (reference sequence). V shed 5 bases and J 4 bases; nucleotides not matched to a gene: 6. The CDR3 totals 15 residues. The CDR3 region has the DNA TGTGCCAGCAGTCCGACAGGGGTCTCCACCGGGGAGCTGTTTTTT. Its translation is CASSPTGVSTGELFF.

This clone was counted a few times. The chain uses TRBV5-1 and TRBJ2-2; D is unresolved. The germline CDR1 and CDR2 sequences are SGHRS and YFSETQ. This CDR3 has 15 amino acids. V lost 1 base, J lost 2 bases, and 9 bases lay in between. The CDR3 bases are TGCGCCAGCAGCTTGATAACTCAAAACACCGGGGAGCTGTTTTTT. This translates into CASSLITQNTGELFF. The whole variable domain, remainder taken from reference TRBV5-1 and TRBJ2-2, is KAGVTQTPRYLIKTRGQQVTLSCSPISGHRSVSWYQQTPGQGLQFLFEYFSETQRNKGNFPGRFSGRQFSNSRSEMNVSTLELGDSALYLCASSLITQNTGELFFGEGSRLTVL.

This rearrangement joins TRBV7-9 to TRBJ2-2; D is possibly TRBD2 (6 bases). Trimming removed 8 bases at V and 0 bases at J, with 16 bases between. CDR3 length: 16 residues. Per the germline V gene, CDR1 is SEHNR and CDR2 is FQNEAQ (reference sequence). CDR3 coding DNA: TGTGCCAGCGGGGGGAGAGGAGGGTCGAACACCGGGGAGCTGTTTTTT. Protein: CASGGRGGSNTGELFF.

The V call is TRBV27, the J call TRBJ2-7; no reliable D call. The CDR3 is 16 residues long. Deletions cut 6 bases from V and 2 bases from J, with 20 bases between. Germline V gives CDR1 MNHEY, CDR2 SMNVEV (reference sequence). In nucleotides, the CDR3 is TGTGCCAGCAGGATCTCTAAAGGTGTGGCCGCCTACGAGCAGTACTTC. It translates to CASRISKGVAAYEQYF.

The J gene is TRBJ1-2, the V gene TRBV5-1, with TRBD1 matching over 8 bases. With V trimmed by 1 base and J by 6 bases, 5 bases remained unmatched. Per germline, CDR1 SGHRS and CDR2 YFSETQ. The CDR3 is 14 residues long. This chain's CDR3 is CASSLNRGEDGYTF. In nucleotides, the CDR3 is TGCGCCAGCAGCTTGAACAGGGGGGAAGATGGCTACACCTTC.

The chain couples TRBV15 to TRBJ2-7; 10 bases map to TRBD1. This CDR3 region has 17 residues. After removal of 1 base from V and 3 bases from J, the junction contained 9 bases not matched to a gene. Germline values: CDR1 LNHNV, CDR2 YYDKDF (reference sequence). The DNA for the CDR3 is TGTGCCACCAGCAGAGCCGGTGGTAGGACAGGGGGCTACGAGCAGTACTTC. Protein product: CATSRAGGRTGGYEQYF. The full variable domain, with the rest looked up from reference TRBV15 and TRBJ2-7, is DAMVIQNPRYQVTQFGKPVTLSCSQTLNHNVMYWYQQKSSQAPKLLFHYYDKDFNNEADTPDNFQSRRPNTSFCFLDIRSPGLGDTAMYLCATSRAGGRTGGYEQYFGPGTRLTVT.